A selection of T cell receptor beta chains follows, all from one sample in a study of cytomegalovirus exposure and HLA in healthy donors. This table comes from immunoSEQ multiplex PCR, and its TCRdb copy is limited to in-frame clones, with some not included. The sample holds roughly 67,000 clones, just under 80% seen once. The sequencing input was PBMCs. The receptors were gathered from a man between 35 and 55 years old in good health and CMV-seronegative. CDR3s include the opening cysteine and the closing phenylalanine or tryptophan. The order of the fields is V gene, J gene, D gene, clone size, CDR3 length, CDR3 protein, CDR3 DNA. D genes are given only for firm matches. For some rows the clone size is stated as once, few or many, or as a class when expanded; others skip it.

V: TRBV2
J: TRBJ2-3
D: TRBD2
size: -
length: 14
CDR3: CASSGGRATDTQYF
DNA: TGTGCCAGCAGTGGTGGGAGGGCCACAGATACGCAGTATTTT

V: TRBV4-2
J: TRBJ2-7
D: TRBD2
size: -
length: 17
CDR3: CASTPSVGTSGIYEQYF
DNA: TGTGCCAGCACCCCGTCCGTCGGGACTAGCGGGATCTACGAGCAGTACTTC

V: TRBV7-9
J: TRBJ2-1
D: TRBD2
size: once
length: 12
CDR3: CASSELSGSRFF
DNA: TGTGCCAGCAGCGAACTTAGCGGGAGTCGGTTCTTC

V: TRBV27
J: TRBJ2-1
D: -
size: once
length: 15
CDR3: CASSLGERAYNEQFF
DNA: TGTGCCAGCAGTTTAGGGGAGCGGGCTTACAATGAGCAGTTCTTC

V: TRBV29-1
J: TRBJ1-2
D: -
size: -
length: 13
CDR3: CSVEDVGSLGYTF
DNA: TGCAGCGTTGAAGATGTGGGGAGTCTTGGCTACACCTTC

V: TRBV2
J: TRBJ2-5
D: TRBD1
size: -
length: 15
CDR3: CASSNLDRAQETQYF
DNA: TGTGCCAGCAGTAACCTAGACAGGGCCCAAGAGACCCAGTACTTC

V: TRBV5-5
J: TRBJ2-2
D: TRBD2
size: -
length: 16
CDR3: CASSPPSAGGPGELFF
DNA: TGTGCCAGCAGCCCCCCATCGGCGGGGGGGCCCGGGGAGCTGTTTTTT

V: TRBV5-1
J: TRBJ2-2
D: TRBD1
size: -
length: 14
CDR3: CASSGRGYTGELFF
DNA: TGCGCCAGCAGCGGCAGGGGGTACACCGGGGAGCTGTTTTTT

V: TRBV5-1
J: TRBJ1-1
D: -
size: few
length: 12
CDR3: CASSEDKIPAFF
DNA: TGCGCCAGCAGCGAGGACAAAATCCCCGCTTTCTTT

V: TRBV11-2
J: TRBJ2-7
D: -
size: -
length: 13
CDR3: CASSLDLTGEQYF
DNA: TGTGCCAGCAGCTTAGATCTCACGGGCGAGCAGTACTTC

V: TRBV5-6
J: TRBJ2-7
D: TRBD1
size: -
length: 13
CDR3: CASSPRTGNEQYF
DNA: TGTGCCAGCAGCCCTCGGACAGGTAACGAGCAGTACTTC

V: TRBV10-2
J: TRBJ2-5
D: TRBD2
size: -
length: 18
CDR3: CASSEFTSGLAGRETQYF
DNA: TGCGCCAGCAGTGAGTTTACGTCGGGACTAGCGGGACGAGAGACCCAGTACTTC

V: TRBV7-2
J: TRBJ1-4
D: -
size: -
length: 14
CDR3: CASSPNGQSEKLFF
DNA: TGTGCCAGCAGCCCTAACGGACAGTCCGAAAAACTGTTTTTT

V: TRBV7-9
J: TRBJ2-1
D: -
size: -
length: 17
CDR3: CSSSQRDSLGWNNEQFF
DNA: TGTTCCAGCAGCCAACGGGACTCCCTCGGGTGGAACAATGAGCAGTTCTTC

V: TRBV19
J: TRBJ2-6
D: -
size: -
length: 18
CDR3: CASSALRPGVGGANVLTF
DNA: TGTGCCAGTAGTGCGTTAAGGCCAGGGGTGGGCGGGGCCAACGTCCTGACTTTC

V: TRBV19
J: TRBJ1-1
D: TRBD1
size: -
length: 16
CDR3: CASSSPQGATDTEAFF
DNA: TGTGCCAGTAGTTCACCACAGGGGGCTACTGACACTGAAGCTTTCTTT

V: TRBV28
J: TRBJ2-2
D: -
size: -
length: 15
CDR3: CASGPRDGYSGELFF
DNA: TGTGCCAGCGGTCCGCGGGACGGCTACTCCGGGGAGCTGTTTTTT

V: TRBV11-3
J: TRBJ2-1
D: -
size: -
length: 14
CDR3: CASSPREVPNEQFF
DNA: TGTGCCAGCAGCCCACGAGAAGTACCTAATGAGCAGTTCTTC

V: TRBV14
J: TRBJ2-2
D: TRBD2
size: -
length: 15
CDR3: CASRPRGDGTGVLFF
DNA: TGTGCCAGCAGACCTCGGGGGGATGGAACCGGGGTGCTGTTTTTT

V: TRBV5-4
J: TRBJ2-7
D: TRBD2
size: -
length: 14
CDR3: CASSLPGGPYEQYF
DNA: TGTGCCAGCAGCTTGCCGGGGGGGCCCTACGAGCAGTACTTC

V: TRBV2
J: TRBJ2-1
D: TRBD2
size: -
length: 15
CDR3: CASSDPSGGAREQFF
DNA: TGTGCCAGCAGTGACCCTAGCGGGGGGGCTCGGGAGCAGTTCTTC

V: TRBV6-5
J: TRBJ2-2
D: -
size: -
length: 13
CDR3: CASVGGYTGELFF
DNA: TGTGCCAGCGTGGGAGGTTACACCGGGGAGCTGTTTTTT

V: TRBV27
J: TRBJ1-2
D: -
size: few
length: 13
CDR3: CASSATGWGGYTF
DNA: TGTGCCAGCAGTGCGACAGGTTGGGGTGGCTACACCTTC

V: TRBV5-1
J: TRBJ1-3
D: -
size: -
length: 16
CDR3: CASSLAGAASGNTIYF
DNA: TGCGCCAGCAGCTTGGCTGGTGCGGCCTCTGGAAACACCATATATTTT

V: TRBV5-1
J: TRBJ2-1
D: -
size: -
length: 16
CDR3: CASSLESGSVENEQFF
DNA: TGCGCCAGCAGCTTGGAGAGCGGGTCAGTAGAAAATGAGCAGTTCTTC

V: TRBV27
J: TRBJ1-1
D: -
size: -
length: 15
CDR3: CASRRGGGSPTEAFF
DNA: TGTGCCAGCAGAAGGGGTGGGGGCTCCCCCACTGAAGCTTTCTTT

V: TRBV2
J: TRBJ2-1
D: TRBD2
size: -
length: 12
CDR3: CASSEVAGVNFF
DNA: TGTGCCAGCAGTGAAGTAGCGGGGGTAAATTTCTTC

V: TRBV6-1
J: TRBJ2-7
D: TRBD1
size: -
length: 15
CDR3: CASSEAGQAGYEQYF
DNA: TGTGCCAGCAGTGAAGCCGGACAGGCGGGCTACGAGCAGTACTTC

V: TRBV7-9
J: TRBJ2-5
D: -
size: -
length: 15
CDR3: CASSLTPVLQETQYF
DNA: TGTGCCAGCAGCTTAACGCCAGTCCTCCAAGAGACCCAGTACTTC

V: TRBV5-1
J: TRBJ2-7
D: TRBD2
size: -
length: 14
CDR3: CASSRGEGKGEQYF
DNA: TGCGCCAGCAGCCGAGGGGAGGGGAAGGGGGAGCAGTACTTC

V: TRBV25-1
J: TRBJ1-3
D: TRBD1
size: -
length: 15
CDR3: CASTLSGGQGNTIYF
DNA: TGTGCCAGCACCTTGTCAGGGGGGCAAGGAAACACCATATATTTT

V: TRBV5-4
J: TRBJ2-1
D: TRBD2
size: -
length: 16
CDR3: CASSPPGLAGGLEQFF
DNA: TGTGCCAGCAGCCCTCCGGGACTAGCGGGGGGCCTTGAGCAGTTCTTC

V: TRBV7-2
J: TRBJ2-4
D: TRBD1
size: -
length: 15
CDR3: CASSPRGQTKNIQYF
DNA: TGTGCCAGCAGCCCCCGGGGACAGACTAAAAACATTCAGTACTTC

V: TRBV19
J: TRBJ2-1
D: -
size: once
length: 17
CDR3: CASSIDGLERIYNEQFF
DNA: TGTGCCAGTAGTATAGATGGATTGGAGCGGATATACAATGAGCAGTTCTTC

V: TRBV7-9
J: TRBJ2-1
D: TRBD1
size: once
length: 14
CDR3: CSSSPGQGGDEQFF
DNA: TGTTCCAGCAGCCCAGGACAGGGTGGGGATGAGCAGTTCTTC

V: TRBV28
J: TRBJ1-2
D: -
size: -
length: 13
CDR3: CASRSTALYGYTF
DNA: TGTGCCAGCAGGTCGACAGCCCTCTATGGCTACACCTTC